The sequence of this T cell receptor (beta chain) was determined in a study of radiotherapy plus CTLA-4 blockade in lung cancer. The protocol was immunoSEQ multiplex PCR, while the TCRdb copy is restricted to in-frame clones and leaves out a portion. The sample includes around 38,000 clones, about 86% seen only once; the top ten take 20% to 25%. The material sequenced was peripheral blood, taken from a patient treated with radiotherapy plus ipilimumab. This receptor was obtained from a human donor with non-small cell lung cancer whose response to radiotherapy plus ipilimumab could not be evaluated.

DNA of the CDR3: TGTGCCAGCAGTGTGGACAGCTACGAGCAGTACTTC. It yields the protein CASSVDSYEQYF. The chain carries TRBV2 and TRBJ2-7, with a possible D match to TRBD1 (6 bases). V was shortened by 4 bases and J by 3 bases, with 7 bases between the two germline ends. Germline V gene data show CDR1 as SNHLY and CDR2 as FYNNEI. The length of the CDR3 is 12 residues.